This T cell receptor (beta chain) appears in the sequencing data of a study of fetal regulatory T cell absence and autoimmunity. The protocol was immunoSEQ multiplex PCR, while the TCRdb copy is restricted to in-frame clones and leaves out a portion. This sample has some 87,000 clones, with around 72% found just once. This CDR3 region has 14 residues. Germline V gene data show CDR1 as MDHEN and CDR2 as SYDVKM. Deletions cut 5 bases from V and 3 bases from J, with 12 bases between. Input material: pancreas tissue. The chain couples TRBV28 to TRBJ2-3; D possibly corresponds to TRBD1 (5 bases). This TCR was sampled from a male donor with IPEX syndrome. The CDR3 nucleotides read TGTGCCAGCAGTCCTTTGGGGCGGACAGATACGCAGTATTTT. Translated: CASSPLGRTDTQYF.